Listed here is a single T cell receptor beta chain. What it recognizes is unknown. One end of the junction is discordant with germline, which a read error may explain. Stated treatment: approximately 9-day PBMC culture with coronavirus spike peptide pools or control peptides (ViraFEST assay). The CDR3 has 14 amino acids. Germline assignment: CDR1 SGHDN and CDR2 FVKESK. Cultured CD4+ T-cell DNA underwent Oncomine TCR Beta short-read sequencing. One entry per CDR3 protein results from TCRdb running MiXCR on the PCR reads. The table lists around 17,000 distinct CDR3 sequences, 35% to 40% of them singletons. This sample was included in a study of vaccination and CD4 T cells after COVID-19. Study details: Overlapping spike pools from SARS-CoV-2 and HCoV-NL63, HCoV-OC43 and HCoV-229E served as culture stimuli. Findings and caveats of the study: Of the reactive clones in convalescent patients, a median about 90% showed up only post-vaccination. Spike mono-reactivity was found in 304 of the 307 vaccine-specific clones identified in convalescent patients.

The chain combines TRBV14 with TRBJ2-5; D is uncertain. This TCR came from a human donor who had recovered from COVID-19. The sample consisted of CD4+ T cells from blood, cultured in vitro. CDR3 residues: CGSSQATYQETQYF. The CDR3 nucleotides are TGTGGCAGCAGCCAAGCAACGTACCAAGAGACCCAGTACTTC.